A selection of T cell receptor beta chains follows, all from one sample in a study of T cells after yellow fever vaccination. TCRdb ran MiXCR on the 5' RACE reads and lists one entry per CDR3 protein. Of some 500,000 distinct CDR3 sequences detected, roughly 13% appear once; the ten largest clones hold over 11%. The specimen was PBMCs, collected on the day of the yellow fever booster vaccination. The source of these receptors is a man aged 30 to 39 who received the YFV17D yellow fever vaccine. Both conserved end residues are part of each CDR3. Each record gives: J gene, D gene, CDR3 length, clone size, V gene, CDR3 protein, CDR3 DNA. A D gene is named only where the DNA matches it firmly. Where a row states a size, it is once, few, many or the class of an expanded clone; other rows omit it.

J gene: TRBJ2-5; D gene: TRBD1; CDR3 length: 15; clone size: few; V gene: TRBV12-3/TRBV12-4; CDR3 protein: CASSLEQGAGETQYF; CDR3 DNA: TGTGCCAGCAGTTTAGAGCAGGGGGCTGGAGAGACCCAGTACTTC
J gene: TRBJ2-5; D gene: NA; CDR3 length: 15; clone size: NA; V gene: TRBV4-3; CDR3 protein: CASSLRSTGEETQYF; CDR3 DNA: TGCGCCAGCAGCTTACGGTCTACGGGGGAAGAGACCCAGTACTTC
J gene: TRBJ2-7; D gene: NA; CDR3 length: 13; clone size: many; V gene: TRBV7-2; CDR3 protein: CASSPDISYEQYF; CDR3 DNA: TGTGCCAGCAGCCCGGACATATCCTACGAGCAGTACTTC
J gene: TRBJ2-3; D gene: NA; CDR3 length: 14; clone size: NA; V gene: TRBV12-3/TRBV12-4; CDR3 protein: CASSFGRVADTQYF; CDR3 DNA: TGTGCCAGCAGTTTCGGCAGGGTGGCAGATACGCAGTATTTT
J gene: TRBJ1-1; D gene: NA; CDR3 length: 13; clone size: NA; V gene: TRBV29-1; CDR3 protein: CSVDRTLATEAFF; CDR3 DNA: TGCAGCGTTGACAGGACCTTGGCCACTGAAGCTTTCTTT
J gene: TRBJ2-5; D gene: TRBD1; CDR3 length: 12; clone size: NA; V gene: TRBV6-5; CDR3 protein: CASGQAQETQYF; CDR3 DNA: TGTGCCAGCGGACAGGCACAAGAGACCCAGTACTTC
J gene: TRBJ2-1; D gene: NA; CDR3 length: 15; clone size: few; V gene: TRBV5-1; CDR3 protein: CASSLGGREFDEQFF; CDR3 DNA: TGCGCCAGCAGCCTAGGGGGGCGCGAGTTTGATGAGCAGTTCTTC
J gene: TRBJ2-7; D gene: TRBD1; CDR3 length: 14; clone size: NA; V gene: TRBV12-3/TRBV12-4; CDR3 protein: CASSPGQAVNEQYF; CDR3 DNA: TGTGCCAGCAGTCCAGGACAGGCTGTCAACGAGCAGTACTTC
J gene: TRBJ2-7; D gene: TRBD1; CDR3 length: 12; clone size: few; V gene: TRBV20-1; CDR3 protein: CSVRGPAYEQYF; CDR3 DNA: TGCAGTGTCAGGGGGCCCGCCTACGAGCAGTACTTC
J gene: TRBJ2-3; D gene: NA; CDR3 length: 14; clone size: NA; V gene: TRBV5-1; CDR3 protein: CASSYWSSQDTQYF; CDR3 DNA: TGCGCCAGCAGCTACTGGTCCAGCCAAGATACGCAGTATTTT
J gene: TRBJ1-5; D gene: TRBD1; CDR3 length: 15; clone size: NA; V gene: TRBV12-3/TRBV12-4; CDR3 protein: CASSLLGQGNQPQHF; CDR3 DNA: TGTGCCAGCAGTTTACTGGGACAGGGCAATCAGCCCCAGCATTTT
J gene: TRBJ2-7; D gene: TRBD1; CDR3 length: 14; clone size: few; V gene: TRBV29-1; CDR3 protein: CSVAGTVRTYEQYF; CDR3 DNA: TGCAGCGTCGCCGGGACAGTAAGAACCTACGAGCAGTACTTC
J gene: TRBJ1-4; D gene: TRBD1; CDR3 length: 12; clone size: NA; V gene: TRBV20-1; CDR3 protein: CSAGQPVGKLFF; CDR3 DNA: TGCAGCGCGGGACAGCCGGTTGGAAAACTGTTTTTT
J gene: TRBJ2-3; D gene: NA; CDR3 length: 14; clone size: few; V gene: TRBV6-2/TRBV6-3; CDR3 protein: CASSYSGAVDTQYF; CDR3 DNA: TGTGCCAGCAGTTATTCGGGAGCTGTAGATACGCAGTATTTT
J gene: TRBJ2-7; D gene: NA; CDR3 length: 13; clone size: few; V gene: TRBV20-1; CDR3 protein: CSARDPSSYEQYF; CDR3 DNA: TGCAGTGCTCGGGACCCGAGCTCCTACGAGCAGTACTTC
J gene: TRBJ1-4; D gene: NA; CDR3 length: 13; clone size: few; V gene: TRBV20-1; CDR3 protein: CSARAQTNEKLFF; CDR3 DNA: TGCAGTGCTAGAGCGCAGACTAATGAAAAACTGTTTTTT
J gene: TRBJ2-1; D gene: NA; CDR3 length: 13; clone size: NA; V gene: TRBV2; CDR3 protein: CASMSDSYNEQFF; CDR3 DNA: TGTGCCAGCATGAGCGACTCCTACAATGAGCAGTTCTTC
J gene: TRBJ2-3; D gene: NA; CDR3 length: 13; clone size: few; V gene: TRBV24-1; CDR3 protein: CATARPGDIKQYF; CDR3 DNA: TGTGCCACCGCGCGGCCCGGGGATATAAAGCAGTATTTT
J gene: TRBJ2-1; D gene: TRBD2; CDR3 length: 15; clone size: NA; V gene: TRBV20-1; CDR3 protein: CSARKPSGGINEQFF; CDR3 DNA: TGCAGTGCTCGAAAGCCTAGCGGGGGGATCAATGAGCAGTTCTTC
J gene: TRBJ2-1; D gene: TRBD2; CDR3 length: 17; clone size: few; V gene: TRBV20-1; CDR3 protein: CSARDLWGGGPINEQFF; CDR3 DNA: TGCAGTGCTAGAGATCTCTGGGGCGGGGGTCCTATAAATGAGCAGTTCTTC
J gene: TRBJ1-5; D gene: NA; CDR3 length: 14; clone size: once; V gene: TRBV6-2/TRBV6-3; CDR3 protein: CASSSTSPNQPQHF; CDR3 DNA: TGTGCCAGCAGTTCCACATCCCCCAATCAGCCCCAGCATTTT
J gene: TRBJ2-3; D gene: NA; CDR3 length: 11; clone size: NA; V gene: TRBV28; CDR3 protein: CASGRGGTQYF; CDR3 DNA: TGTGCCAGTGGACGGGGTGGTACGCAGTATTTT
J gene: TRBJ2-7; D gene: TRBD2; CDR3 length: 15; clone size: NA; V gene: TRBV9; CDR3 protein: CASSVGEGEAYEQYF; CDR3 DNA: TGTGCCAGCAGCGTAGGGGAGGGAGAGGCCTACGAGCAGTACTTC
J gene: TRBJ2-7; D gene: TRBD2; CDR3 length: 16; clone size: NA; V gene: TRBV6-2/TRBV6-3; CDR3 protein: CASSYAGLAGTYEQYF; CDR3 DNA: TGTGCCAGCAGTTATGCGGGACTAGCGGGGACCTACGAGCAGTACTTC
J gene: TRBJ1-1; D gene: TRBD1; CDR3 length: 15; clone size: NA; V gene: TRBV12-3/TRBV12-4; CDR3 protein: CASSLTGVVGTEAFF; CDR3 DNA: TGTGCCAGCAGCTTGACAGGGGTAGTGGGCACTGAAGCTTTCTTT
J gene: TRBJ2-3; D gene: NA; CDR3 length: 14; clone size: NA; V gene: TRBV7-3; CDR3 protein: CASSRLGLTDTQYF; CDR3 DNA: TGTGCCAGCAGCCGGTTGGGGCTCACAGATACGCAGTATTTT
J gene: TRBJ1-2; D gene: TRBD1; CDR3 length: 14; clone size: NA; V gene: TRBV12-3/TRBV12-4; CDR3 protein: CASSFYDRVEGYTF; CDR3 DNA: TGTGCCAGCAGTTTCTACGACAGGGTTGAAGGCTACACCTTC
J gene: TRBJ2-7; D gene: TRBD1; CDR3 length: 14; clone size: NA; V gene: TRBV20-1; CDR3 protein: CSAPDRGQGYEQYF; CDR3 DNA: TGCAGTGCTCCCGACAGGGGGCAAGGCTACGAGCAGTACTTC
J gene: TRBJ2-7; D gene: TRBD1; CDR3 length: 17; clone size: few; V gene: TRBV20-1; CDR3 protein: CSARDRGQGLVSYEQYF; CDR3 DNA: TGCAGTGCTAGAGATCGAGGACAGGGGTTGGTATCCTACGAGCAGTACTTC
J gene: TRBJ1-2; D gene: NA; CDR3 length: 12; clone size: few; V gene: TRBV27; CDR3 protein: CASSWKGNGYTF; CDR3 DNA: TGTGCCAGCAGTTGGAAAGGGAATGGCTACACCTTC
J gene: TRBJ2-7; D gene: TRBD2; CDR3 length: 15; clone size: few; V gene: TRBV7-2; CDR3 protein: CASSFTSGPAYEQYF; CDR3 DNA: TGTGCCAGCAGCTTCACTAGCGGGCCCGCCTACGAGCAGTACTTC
J gene: TRBJ1-5; D gene: TRBD1; CDR3 length: 13; clone size: many; V gene: TRBV7-9; CDR3 protein: CASSSTGDQPQHF; CDR3 DNA: TGTGCCAGCAGTTCGACAGGGGATCAGCCCCAGCATTTT
J gene: TRBJ2-7; D gene: NA; CDR3 length: 14; clone size: few; V gene: TRBV29-1; CDR3 protein: CSVVGGSRDYEQYF; CDR3 DNA: TGCAGCGTTGTTGGCGGATCCAGGGATTACGAGCAGTACTTC
J gene: TRBJ1-2; D gene: NA; CDR3 length: 12; clone size: few; V gene: TRBV6-2/TRBV6-3; CDR3 protein: CASSYAYYGYTF; CDR3 DNA: TGTGCCAGCAGTTACGCCTACTATGGCTACACCTTC
J gene: TRBJ2-5; D gene: NA; CDR3 length: 14; clone size: few; V gene: TRBV4-2; CDR3 protein: CASSQELYQETQYF; CDR3 DNA: TGTGCCAGCAGCCAAGAACTGTACCAAGAGACCCAGTACTTC
J gene: TRBJ2-5; D gene: NA; CDR3 length: 15; clone size: few; V gene: TRBV5-4; CDR3 protein: CASGGASGSKETQYF; CDR3 DNA: TGTGCCAGCGGTGGAGCGAGCGGTTCAAAAGAGACCCAGTACTTC
J gene: TRBJ1-1; D gene: TRBD1; CDR3 length: 15; clone size: NA; V gene: TRBV10-3; CDR3 protein: CAISDPGQVGTEAFF; CDR3 DNA: TGTGCCATCAGTGACCCGGGACAGGTGGGCACTGAAGCTTTCTTT
J gene: TRBJ2-2; D gene: NA; CDR3 length: 17; clone size: few; V gene: TRBV10-2; CDR3 protein: CASSESAMVSNTGELFF; CDR3 DNA: TGCGCCAGCAGTGAGAGTGCGATGGTATCGAACACCGGGGAGCTGTTTTTT
J gene: TRBJ2-7; D gene: NA; CDR3 length: 12; clone size: few; V gene: TRBV28; CDR3 protein: CASMDGAYEQYF; CDR3 DNA: TGTGCCAGCATGGATGGGGCCTACGAGCAGTACTTC
J gene: TRBJ2-5; D gene: NA; CDR3 length: 13; clone size: few; V gene: TRBV10-3; CDR3 protein: CAITDRTEETQYF; CDR3 DNA: TGTGCCATCACCGACCGGACTGAAGAGACCCAGTACTTC
J gene: TRBJ2-3; D gene: NA; CDR3 length: 12; clone size: few; V gene: TRBV29-1; CDR3 protein: CSERTFTDTQYF; CDR3 DNA: TGCAGCGAAAGGACCTTCACAGATACGCAGTATTTT
J gene: TRBJ2-6; D gene: NA; CDR3 length: 16; clone size: few; V gene: TRBV30; CDR3 protein: CAWRRGRLSGANVLTF; CDR3 DNA: TGTGCCTGGAGAAGGGGCCGCTTATCTGGGGCCAACGTCCTGACTTTC
J gene: TRBJ1-5; D gene: NA; CDR3 length: 13; clone size: few; V gene: TRBV20-1; CDR3 protein: CSATRDINQPQHF; CDR3 DNA: TGCAGTGCTACAAGGGACATCAATCAGCCCCAGCATTTT
J gene: TRBJ2-1; D gene: NA; CDR3 length: 15; clone size: NA; V gene: TRBV5-1; CDR3 protein: CASTYRDLLENEQFF; CDR3 DNA: TGCGCCAGCACTTATAGGGACCTCCTGGAGAATGAGCAGTTCTTC
J gene: TRBJ2-3; D gene: TRBD2; CDR3 length: 16; clone size: NA; V gene: TRBV20-1; CDR3 protein: CSAKDWTSGRADTQYF; CDR3 DNA: TGCAGTGCAAAGGACTGGACTAGCGGGAGGGCAGATACGCAGTATTTT
J gene: TRBJ2-1; D gene: TRBD2; CDR3 length: 16; clone size: few; V gene: TRBV9; CDR3 protein: CASSVGGRPLYNEQFF; CDR3 DNA: TGTGCCAGCAGCGTAGGCGGGAGACCGTTGTACAATGAGCAGTTCTTC
J gene: TRBJ2-1; D gene: NA; CDR3 length: 15; clone size: NA; V gene: TRBV5-4; CDR3 protein: CASSWAGHTYNEQFF; CDR3 DNA: TGTGCCAGCAGTTGGGCCGGACATACGTACAATGAGCAGTTCTTC
J gene: TRBJ2-5; D gene: NA; CDR3 length: 14; clone size: few; V gene: TRBV2; CDR3 protein: CASSNRQVQETQYF; CDR3 DNA: TGTGCCAGCAGCAACAGACAGGTCCAAGAGACCCAGTACTTC
J gene: TRBJ2-7; D gene: TRBD1; CDR3 length: 14; clone size: NA; V gene: TRBV18; CDR3 protein: CASSPQGVSHEQYF; CDR3 DNA: TGTGCCAGCTCACCGCAGGGGGTGTCCCACGAGCAGTACTTC
J gene: TRBJ2-1; D gene: NA; CDR3 length: 15; clone size: few; V gene: TRBV11-2; CDR3 protein: CASRQTGVAINEQFF; CDR3 DNA: TGTGCCAGCAGACAGACGGGGGTCGCAATCAATGAGCAGTTCTTC
J gene: TRBJ2-2; D gene: TRBD1; CDR3 length: 14; clone size: few; V gene: TRBV4-3; CDR3 protein: CASQKDRGGGELFF; CDR3 DNA: TGCGCCTCTCAAAAGGACAGGGGGGGCGGGGAGCTGTTTTTT
J gene: TRBJ2-3; D gene: NA; CDR3 length: 15; clone size: once; V gene: TRBV4-1; CDR3 protein: CASSQGKGGTDTQYF; CDR3 DNA: TGCGCCAGCAGCCAAGGGAAGGGGGGCACAGATACGCAGTATTTT
J gene: TRBJ2-3; D gene: TRBD2; CDR3 length: 16; clone size: few; V gene: TRBV9; CDR3 protein: CASSVGLAGVSDTQYF; CDR3 DNA: TGTGCCAGCAGCGTCGGACTAGCGGGAGTATCAGATACGCAGTATTTT